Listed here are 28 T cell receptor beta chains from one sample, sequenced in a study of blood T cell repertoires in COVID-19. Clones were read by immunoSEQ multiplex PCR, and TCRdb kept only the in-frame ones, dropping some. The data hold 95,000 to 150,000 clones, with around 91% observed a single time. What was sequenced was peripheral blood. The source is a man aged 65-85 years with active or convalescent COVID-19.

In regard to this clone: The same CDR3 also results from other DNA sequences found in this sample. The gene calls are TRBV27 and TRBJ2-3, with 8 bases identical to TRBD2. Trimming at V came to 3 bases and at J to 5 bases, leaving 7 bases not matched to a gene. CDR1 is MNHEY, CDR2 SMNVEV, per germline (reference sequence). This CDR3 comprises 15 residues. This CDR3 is CASSFRLAGVDTQYF. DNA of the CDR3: TGTGCCAGCAGTTTTCGGCTAGCGGGTGTAGATACGCAGTATTTT.

The DNA for the CDR3 is TGTGCCAGCAGTTCCGAGCACGAGCAGTACTTC. Translation: CASSSEHEQYF. This rearrangement joins TRBV6-5 to TRBJ2-7, with unresolved D. In germline, CDR1 is MNHEY, CDR2 SVGAGI. The CDR3 extends over 11 amino acids. Trimming shortened V by 4 bases and J by 5 bases, and 6 bases separated the two germline ends.

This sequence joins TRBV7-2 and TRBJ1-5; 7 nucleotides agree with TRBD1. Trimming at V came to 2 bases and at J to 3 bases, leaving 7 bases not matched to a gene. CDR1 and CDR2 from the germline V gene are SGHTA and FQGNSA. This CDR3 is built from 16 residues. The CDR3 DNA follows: TGTGCCAGCAGCTTATCACAGGGGATCGACAATCAGCCCCAGCATTTT. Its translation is CASSLSQGIDNQPQHF.

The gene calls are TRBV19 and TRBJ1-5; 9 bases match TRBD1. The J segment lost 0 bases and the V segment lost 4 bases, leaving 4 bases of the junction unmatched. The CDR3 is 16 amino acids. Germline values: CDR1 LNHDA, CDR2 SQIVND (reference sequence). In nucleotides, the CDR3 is TGTGCCAGTAGTAACAGGGGGCGGGGTAGCAATCAGCCCCAGCATTTT. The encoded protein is CASSNRGRGSNQPQHF.

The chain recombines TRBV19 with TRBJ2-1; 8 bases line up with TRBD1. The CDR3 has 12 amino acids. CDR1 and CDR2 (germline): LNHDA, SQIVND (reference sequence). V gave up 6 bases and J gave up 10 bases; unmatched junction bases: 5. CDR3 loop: CASSPDRDEQFF. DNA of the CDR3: TGTGCCAGTAGCCCGGACAGGGACGAGCAGTTCTTC.

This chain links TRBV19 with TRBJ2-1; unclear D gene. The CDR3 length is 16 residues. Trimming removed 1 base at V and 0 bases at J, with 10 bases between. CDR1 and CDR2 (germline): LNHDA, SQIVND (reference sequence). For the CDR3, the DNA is TGTGCCAGTAGTATAGTCGCGGTGAGCTCCTACAATGAGCAGTTCTTC. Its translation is CASSIVAVSSYNEQFF.

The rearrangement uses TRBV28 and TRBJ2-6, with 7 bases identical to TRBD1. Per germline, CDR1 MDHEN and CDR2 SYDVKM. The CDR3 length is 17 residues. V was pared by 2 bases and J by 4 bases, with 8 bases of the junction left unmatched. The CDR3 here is CASSLEGRGKGANVLTF. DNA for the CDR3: TGTGCCAGCAGTTTAGAGGGCAGGGGGAAAGGGGCCAACGTCCTGACTTTC. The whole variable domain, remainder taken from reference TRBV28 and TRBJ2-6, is DVKVTQSSRYLVKRTGEKVFLECVQDMDHENMFWYRQDPGLGLRLIYFSYDVKMKEKGDIPEGYSVSREKKERFSLILESASTNQTSMYLCASSLEGRGKGANVLTFGAGSRLTVL.

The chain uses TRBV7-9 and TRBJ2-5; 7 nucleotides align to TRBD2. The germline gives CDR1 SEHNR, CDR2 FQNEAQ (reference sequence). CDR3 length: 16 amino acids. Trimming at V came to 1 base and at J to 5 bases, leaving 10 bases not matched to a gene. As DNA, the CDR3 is TGTGCCAGCAGCTTAGAGGCCGGGAGGATCGGGGAGACCCAGTACTTC. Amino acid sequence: CASSLEAGRIGETQYF.

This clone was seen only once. The CDR3 spells CASSVGAIYEQYF. CDR3 nucleotide sequence: TGTGCCAGCAGTGTAGGGGCGATCTACGAGCAGTACTTC. V usage is TRBV12-3 or TRBV12-4 and J usage is TRBJ2-7; tentatively, D is TRBD1 (5 bases). CDR3 length: 13 residues. The V end lost 5 bases, the J end lost 3 bases, and 11 bases lay between the germline ends.

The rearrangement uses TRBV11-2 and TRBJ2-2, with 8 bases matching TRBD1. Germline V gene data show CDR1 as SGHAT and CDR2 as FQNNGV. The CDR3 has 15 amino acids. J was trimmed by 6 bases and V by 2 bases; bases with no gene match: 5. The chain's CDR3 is CASSLYQGAPGELFF. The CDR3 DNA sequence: TGTGCCAGCAGCTTATATCAGGGGGCTCCCGGGGAGCTGTTTTTT.

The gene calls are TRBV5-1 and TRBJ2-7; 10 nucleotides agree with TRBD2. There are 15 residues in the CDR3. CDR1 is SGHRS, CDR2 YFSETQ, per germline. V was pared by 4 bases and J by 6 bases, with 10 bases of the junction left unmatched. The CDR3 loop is CASSLGSSGSPEQYF. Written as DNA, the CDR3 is TGCGCCAGCAGCCTCGGGTCTAGCGGGAGTCCCGAGCAGTACTTC.

The CDR3 region has the DNA TGTGCCAGCAGCTTCCAGACAGTTATCACTGAAGCTTTCTTT. It is translated as CASSFQTVITEAFF. The V call is TRBV7-9, the J call TRBJ1-1, with D possibly matching TRBD1 (5 bases). The CDR3 runs to 14 residues. V dropped 3 bases and J dropped 4 bases, with 12 bases sitting between them. The germline V gene encodes CDR1 SEHNR and CDR2 FQNEAQ (reference sequence).

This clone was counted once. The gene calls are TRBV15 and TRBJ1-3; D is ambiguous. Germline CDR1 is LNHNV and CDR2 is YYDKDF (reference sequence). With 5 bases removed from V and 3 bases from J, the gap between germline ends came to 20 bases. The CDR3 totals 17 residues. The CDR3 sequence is CATSSPGVPTDGNTIYF. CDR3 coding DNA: TGTGCCACCAGCTCTCCCGGGGTTCCGACGGATGGAAACACCATATATTTT.

CDR3: CASSLVSLGTGGTNYGYTF. The CDR3 coding sequence is TGTGCCAGCAGCTTAGTGTCCCTTGGGACAGGGGGCACTAACTATGGCTACACCTTC. J is TRBJ1-2 and V is TRBV7-2, with TRBD1 identical over 12 bases. V lost 1 base, J lost 0 bases, and 9 bases stayed unmatched. The CDR3 has 19 amino acids. Germline V gene sequence: CDR1 SGHTA, CDR2 FQGNSA.

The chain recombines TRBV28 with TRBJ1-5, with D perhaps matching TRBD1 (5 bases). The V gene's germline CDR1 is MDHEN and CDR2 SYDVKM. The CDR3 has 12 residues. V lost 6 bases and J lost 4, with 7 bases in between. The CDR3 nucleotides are TGTGCCAGCAGGACAGAGAATCAGCCCCAGCATTTT. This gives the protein CASRTENQPQHF.

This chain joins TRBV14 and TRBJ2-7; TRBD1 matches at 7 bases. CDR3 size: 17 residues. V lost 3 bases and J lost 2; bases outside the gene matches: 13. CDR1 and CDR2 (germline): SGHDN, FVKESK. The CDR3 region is CASSHPTGTAYTYEQYF. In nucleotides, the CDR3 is TGTGCCAGCAGCCACCCCACCGGGACAGCGTATACCTACGAGCAGTACTTC. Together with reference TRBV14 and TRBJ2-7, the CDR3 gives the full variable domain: EAGVTQFPSHSVIEKGQTVTLRCDPISGHDNLYWYRRVMGKEIKFLLHFVKESKQDESGMPNNRFLAERTGGTYSTLKVQPAELEDSGVYFCASSHPTGTAYTYEQYFGPGTRLTVT.

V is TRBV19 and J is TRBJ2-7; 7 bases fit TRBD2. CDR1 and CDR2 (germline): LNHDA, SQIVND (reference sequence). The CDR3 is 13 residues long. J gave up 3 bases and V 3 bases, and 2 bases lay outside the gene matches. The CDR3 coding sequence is TGTGCCAGTAGTATCGGACTAGACTACGAGCAGTACTTC. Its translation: CASSIGLDYEQYF.

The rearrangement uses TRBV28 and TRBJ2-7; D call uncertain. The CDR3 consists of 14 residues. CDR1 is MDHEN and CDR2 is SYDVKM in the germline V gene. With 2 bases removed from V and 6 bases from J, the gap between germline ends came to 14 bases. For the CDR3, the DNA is TGTGCCAGCAGTTTAAGGCCGCCGTCGGGCGAGCAGTACTTC. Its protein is CASSLRPPSGEQYF.

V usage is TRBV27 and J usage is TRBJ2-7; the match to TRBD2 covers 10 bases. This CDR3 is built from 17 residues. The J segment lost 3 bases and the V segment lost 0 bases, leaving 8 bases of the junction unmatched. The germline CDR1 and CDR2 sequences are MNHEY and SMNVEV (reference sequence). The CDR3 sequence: CASSLSPPRTSGYEQYF. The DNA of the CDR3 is TGTGCCAGCAGTTTATCCCCCCCGAGGACTAGCGGCTACGAGCAGTACTTC.

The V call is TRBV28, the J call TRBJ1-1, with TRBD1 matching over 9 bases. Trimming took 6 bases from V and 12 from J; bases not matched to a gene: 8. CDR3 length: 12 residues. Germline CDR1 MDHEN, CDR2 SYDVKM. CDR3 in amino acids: CASSQQGASTFF. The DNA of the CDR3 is TGTGCCAGCAGCCAACAGGGGGCAAGTACTTTCTTT.

CDR3 region: CASSRGQLNYGYTF. CDR3 bases: TGTGCCAGCAGCCGGGGACAGCTTAACTATGGCTACACCTTC. This chain connects TRBV27 to TRBJ1-2; TRBD1 matches at 7 bases. Germline V gene data show CDR1 as MNHEY and CDR2 as SMNVEV (reference sequence). The CDR3 runs to 14 residues. Trimming at V came to 6 bases and at J to 1 base, leaving 5 bases not matched to a gene.

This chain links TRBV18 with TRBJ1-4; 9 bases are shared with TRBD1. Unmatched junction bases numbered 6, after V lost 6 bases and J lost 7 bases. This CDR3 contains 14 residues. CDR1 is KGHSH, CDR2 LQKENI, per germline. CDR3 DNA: TGTGCCAGCTCCCTCACAGGGGGCGGTGAAAAACTGTTTTTT. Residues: CASSLTGGGEKLFF. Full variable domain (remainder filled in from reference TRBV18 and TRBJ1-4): NAGVMQNPRHLVRRRGQEARLRCSPMKGHSHVYWYRQLPEEGLKFMVYLQKENIIDESGMPKERFSAEFPKEGPSILRIQQVVRGDSAAYFCASSLTGGGEKLFFGSGTQLSVL.

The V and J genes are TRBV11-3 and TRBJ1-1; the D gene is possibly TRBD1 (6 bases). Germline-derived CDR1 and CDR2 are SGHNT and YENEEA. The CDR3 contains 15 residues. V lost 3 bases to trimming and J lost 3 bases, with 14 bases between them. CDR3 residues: CASSFLRGGDTEAFF. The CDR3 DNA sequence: TGTGCCAGCAGCTTTCTCAGGGGTGGGGACACTGAAGCTTTCTTT.

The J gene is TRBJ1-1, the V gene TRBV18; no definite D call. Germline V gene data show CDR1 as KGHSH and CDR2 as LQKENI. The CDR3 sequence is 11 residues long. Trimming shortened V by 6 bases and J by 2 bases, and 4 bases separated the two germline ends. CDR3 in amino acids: CASSSNTEAFF. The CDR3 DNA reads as TGTGCCAGCTCCTCTAACACTGAAGCTTTCTTT.

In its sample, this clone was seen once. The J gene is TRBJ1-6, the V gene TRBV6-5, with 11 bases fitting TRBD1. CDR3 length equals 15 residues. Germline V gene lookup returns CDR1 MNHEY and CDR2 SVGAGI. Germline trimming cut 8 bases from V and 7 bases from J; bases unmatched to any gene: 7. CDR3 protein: CASGRGQGGNSPLHF. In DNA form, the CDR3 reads TGTGCCAGCGGACGGGGACAGGGGGGGAATTCACCCCTCCACTTT.

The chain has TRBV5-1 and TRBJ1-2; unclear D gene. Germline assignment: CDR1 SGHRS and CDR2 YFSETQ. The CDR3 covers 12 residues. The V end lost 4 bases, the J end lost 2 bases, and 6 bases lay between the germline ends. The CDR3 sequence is CASSAGNYGYTF. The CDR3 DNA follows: TGCGCCAGCAGCGCGGGAAACTATGGCTACACCTTC.

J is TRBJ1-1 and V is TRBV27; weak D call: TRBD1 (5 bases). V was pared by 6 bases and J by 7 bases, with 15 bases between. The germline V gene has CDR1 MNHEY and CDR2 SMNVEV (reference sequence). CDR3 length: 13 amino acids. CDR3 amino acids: CASRDEGRDEAFF. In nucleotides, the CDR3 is TGTGCCAGCAGGGACGAGGGGCGGGATGAAGCTTTCTTT.

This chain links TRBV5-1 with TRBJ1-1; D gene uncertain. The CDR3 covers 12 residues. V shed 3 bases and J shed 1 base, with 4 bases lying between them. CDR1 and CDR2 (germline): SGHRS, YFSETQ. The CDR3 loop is CASSSGNTEAFF. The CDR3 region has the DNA TGCGCCAGCAGCTCAGGGAACACTGAAGCTTTCTTT.